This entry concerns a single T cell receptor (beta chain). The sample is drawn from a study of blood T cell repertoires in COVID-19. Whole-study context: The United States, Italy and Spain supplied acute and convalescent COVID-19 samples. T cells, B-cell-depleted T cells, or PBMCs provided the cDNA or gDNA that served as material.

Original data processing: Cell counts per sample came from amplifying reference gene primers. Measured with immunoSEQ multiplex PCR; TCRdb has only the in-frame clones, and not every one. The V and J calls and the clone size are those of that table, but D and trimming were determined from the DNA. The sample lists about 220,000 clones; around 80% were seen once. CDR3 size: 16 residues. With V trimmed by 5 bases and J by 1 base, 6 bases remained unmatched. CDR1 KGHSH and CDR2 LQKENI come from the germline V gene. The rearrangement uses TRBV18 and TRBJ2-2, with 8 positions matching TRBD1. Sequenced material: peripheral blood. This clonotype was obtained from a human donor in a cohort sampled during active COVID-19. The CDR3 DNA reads TGTGCCAGCTCATCGACCGGGACAGGGAACACCGGGGAGCTGTTTTTT. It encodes CASSSTGTGNTGELFF.